The rows below give T cell receptor beta chains drawn from one sample of a study of cytomegalovirus exposure and HLA in healthy donors. The protocol was immunoSEQ multiplex PCR, while the TCRdb copy is restricted to in-frame clones and leaves out a portion. The repertoire holds 130,000 or so clones, with roughly four fifths as singletons. Specimen: PBMCs. The receptors shown here come from a female donor in good health and CMV-seronegative. The CDR3 runs from the conserved cysteine through the conserved F or W. Rows give clone size only sometimes, using once, few, many, or a class for an expanded clone.

j_call | clone_size | v_call | cdr3_aa
TRBJ1-1 | - | TRBV19 | CASSLMGGSGTEAFF
- | - | TRBV30 | CAWSVISAHYEQYF
TRBJ1-5 | - | TRBV27 | CASSGDPSNQPQHF
TRBJ1-2 | - | TRBV20-1 | CSATIRGSYTF
TRBJ1-4 | - | TRBV27 | CASSMGHFNEKLFF
TRBJ2-5 | - | TRBV19 | CASGEQGQETQYF
- | - | TRBV18 | CASSPDRGLSYEQYF
TRBJ2-7 | - | TRBV19 | CASRTQGRTYEQYF
TRBJ2-1 | once | TRBV28 | CASSISGIGANEQFF
TRBJ2-2 | - | TRBV7-3 | CASSSSRLAGDTGELFF
TRBJ1-2 | - | TRBV4-1 | CASSLGGVDRGGYGYTF
TRBJ2-1 | - | TRBV6-4 | CASSDEPSGSPDEQFF
TRBJ1-1 | - | TRBV2 | CASGGGTGREAFF
TRBJ1-3 | - | TRBV9 | CASSVDRGNTIYF
TRBJ1-1 | - | TRBV27 | CASSLSGDEVTEAFF
TRBJ1-1 | - | TRBV10-1 | CASSEGRGLKAEAFF
TRBJ1-4 | - | TRBV10-3 | CAISEIEVEKLFF
TRBJ2-1 | - | TRBV10-1 | CASQAGNEQFF
TRBJ2-7 | few | TRBV6-1 | CASRRDRGRDEQYF
TRBJ1-4 | once | TRBV7-9 | CASSLWAATNEKLFF
TRBJ2-7 | - | TRBV5-1 | CASSFHSGTGPYEQYF
TRBJ2-7 | - | TRBV11-1 | CASSPYPTTGSSYEQYF
TRBJ2-1 | - | TRBV27 | CASSSLGAYEQFF
TRBJ2-5 | - | TRBV6-5 | CASRTGWGETQYF
TRBJ2-1 | few | TRBV7-2 | CASSLALREDHEQFF
TRBJ1-2 | - | TRBV6-5 | CASSYGRGHYGYTF
TRBJ2-4 | - | TRBV4-2 | CASSLDPGQGGHIQYF
TRBJ2-1 | few | TRBV6-4 | CASSSSGSNEQFF
TRBJ1-1 | few | TRBV4-2 | CARPGLAGDTEAFF
TRBJ1-2 | - | TRBV5-1 | CASSFWEAGNYGYTF
TRBJ2-3 | - | TRBV4-1 | CASSQEQLAGGLTDTQYF
- | - | TRBV27 | CASSQNAVTGGEQYF
- | - | TRBV7-9 | CASSSRTGSNEQYF
TRBJ2-7 | - | TRBV4-1 | CASSQESFGGSRLNEQYF
TRBJ1-1 | - | TRBV18 | CASSPPGGASLTEAFF
TRBJ2-2 | - | TRBV14 | CASSGYRGGNTGELFF
TRBJ2-7 | - | TRBV11-2 | CASSLWAGVLNEQYF
TRBJ2-7 | - | TRBV6-1 | CASSDYRGAYEQYF